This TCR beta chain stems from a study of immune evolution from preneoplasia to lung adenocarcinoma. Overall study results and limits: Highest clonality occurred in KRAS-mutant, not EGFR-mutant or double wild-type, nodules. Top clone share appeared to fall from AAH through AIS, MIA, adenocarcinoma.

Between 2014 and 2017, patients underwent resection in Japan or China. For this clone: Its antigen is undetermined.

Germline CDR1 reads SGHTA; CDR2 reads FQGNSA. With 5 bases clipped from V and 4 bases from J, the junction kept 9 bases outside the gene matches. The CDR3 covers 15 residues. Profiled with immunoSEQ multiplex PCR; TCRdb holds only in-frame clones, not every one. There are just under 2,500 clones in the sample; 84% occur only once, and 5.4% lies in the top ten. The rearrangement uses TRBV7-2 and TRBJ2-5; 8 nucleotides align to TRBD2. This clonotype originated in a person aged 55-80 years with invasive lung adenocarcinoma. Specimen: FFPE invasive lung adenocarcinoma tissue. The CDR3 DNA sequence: TGTGCCAGCAGCCAAAGCGGGGGATCAACAGAGACCCAGTACTTC. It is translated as CASSQSGGSTETQYF.